Below, 18 T cell receptor beta chains from the same sample are listed, as sequenced in a study of blood T cell repertoires in COVID-19. The repertoire was sequenced with immunoSEQ multiplex PCR; TCRdb's copy has only in-frame clones and lacks some. The table has approximately 110,000 clones, around 80% seen once. The specimen sequenced was peripheral blood. The receptors were gathered from a human donor in a cohort sampled during active or convalescent COVID-19.

In this sample, this clone turned up many times. This CDR3 reads CASSLGTNQPQHF. CDR3 nucleotides: TGCGCCAGCAGCTTGGGGACAAATCAGCCCCAGCATTTT. The genes are TRBV5-1 and TRBJ1-5; tentatively, D is TRBD1 (5 bases). The CDR3 spans 13 residues. The germline gives CDR1 SGHRS, CDR2 YFSETQ. The V end was cut by 0 bases, the J end by 4 bases, with 5 bases between. Combining the CDR3 with reference TRBV5-1 and TRBJ1-5 gives the whole variable domain KAGVTQTPRYLIKTRGQQVTLSCSPISGHRSVSWYQQTPGQGLQFLFEYFSETQRNKGNFPGRFSGRQFSNSRSEMNVSTLELGDSALYLCASSLGTNQPQHFGDGTRLSIL.

The chain has TRBV28 and TRBJ2-1, with 8 bases matching TRBD2. The germline CDR1 and CDR2 sequences are MDHEN and SYDVKM. The CDR3 sequence is 15 residues long. The junction had 9 bases not matched to a gene; V was cut back by 6 bases and J by 5 bases. The CDR3 nucleotides are TGTGCCAGCAGCCGACCTAGCGGGTACGACAATGAGCAGTTCTTC. Translated, it gives CASSRPSGYDNEQFF.

The chain links TRBV4-1 to TRBJ2-7; 7 bases line up with TRBD2. Germline lookup yields CDR1 MGHRA and CDR2 YSYEKL. The CDR3 runs 15 residues. The V gene end was trimmed by 4 bases and the J gene end by 3 bases; junction bases not matched to a gene: 9. The CDR3: CASSRGDYSYYEQYF. CDR3 nucleotide sequence: TGCGCCAGCAGCCGCGGGGACTATAGTTACTACGAGCAGTACTTC.

Only one count was recorded for this clone. In DNA, the CDR3 is TGTGCCAGCAGGGAGGGAGGCAGTAAAAACATTCAGTACTTC. Protein: CASREGGSKNIQYF. The chain couples TRBV6-5 to TRBJ2-4, with a possible D match to TRBD2 (6 bases). The CDR3 has 14 residues. The ends were cut back, 6 bases at V and 4 bases at J, with 13 bases in the middle. Looked up from germline, CDR1 is MNHEY and CDR2 is SVGAGI.

This clone was recorded only once. The chain combines TRBV5-1 with TRBJ2-5; 9 bases are a match to TRBD1. The germline CDR1 and CDR2 sequences are SGHRS and YFSETQ. The CDR3 runs to 13 residues. Unmatched junction bases numbered 5, after V lost 7 bases and J lost 4 bases. In nucleotides, the CDR3 is TGCGCCAGCTGCCCGGACAGGGGAGAGACCCAGTACTTC. Amino acids: CASCPDRGETQYF.

V gene TRBV30 combines with J gene TRBJ1-5, with D possibly being TRBD1 (6 bases). From germline, CDR1 is GTSNPN and CDR2 SVGIG (reference sequence). The CDR3 covers 14 residues. Trimming left V 1 base short and J 3 bases short, with 10 bases between. CDR3: CAWSAGTSNQPQHF. Here the CDR3 DNA reads TGTGCCTGGAGTGCCGGGACATCCAATCAGCCCCAGCATTTT.

The rearrangement links TRBV10-3 to TRBJ2-3; 7 nucleotides align to TRBD2. Germline CDR1 is ENHRY and CDR2 is SYGVKD. The CDR3 is made up of 14 amino acids. V was clipped by 8 bases and J by 7 bases; unmatched bases: 12. In DNA, the CDR3 is TGTGCCATCGGCCGACTAGCCGACAGTAATACGCAGTATTTT. Encoded protein: CAIGRLADSNTQYF.

The chain employs TRBV20-1 and TRBJ1-5; 7 nucleotides match TRBD1. V lost 5 bases to trimming and J lost 0 bases; unmatched junction nucleotides: 19. The germline gives CDR1 DFQATT, CDR2 SNEGSKA (reference sequence). This CDR3 is built from 19 residues. CDR3 sequence reads: CSAGETGRWFGYSNQPQHF. As DNA, the CDR3 is TGCAGTGCTGGTGAGACAGGGAGGTGGTTTGGATATAGCAATCAGCCCCAGCATTTT.

This clone came up many times. The V gene is TRBV3-1 (or the pseudogene TRBV3-2), the J gene TRBJ2-2; 9 positions match TRBD2. The CDR3 is 14 amino acids. Germline assignment: CDR1 LGHDT and CDR2 YNNKEL (reference sequence). Trimming at V came to 8 bases and at J to 4 bases, leaving 5 bases not matched to a gene. The DNA of the CDR3 is TGTGCCAGCGGCGGGAGGGGCGGCACCGGGGAGCTGTTTTTT. This codes for CASGGRGGTGELFF.

This chain uses TRBV19 with TRBJ1-1; D is uncertain. With 6 bases removed from V and 6 bases from J, the gap between germline ends came to 14 bases. This CDR3 has 13 amino acids. CDR1 is LNHDA, CDR2 SQIVND, per germline (reference sequence). The CDR3 is CASRDTGIAEAFF. The CDR3 region has the DNA TGTGCCAGTAGAGACACGGGAATCGCTGAAGCTTTCTTT.

The chain links TRBV28 to TRBJ1-5; D is uncertain. The germline gives CDR1 MDHEN, CDR2 SYDVKM. V was clipped by 8 bases and J by 0 bases, with 14 bases between them. The CDR3 totals 15 residues. CDR3 nucleotides: TGTGCCAGCCGAACCTTACTAAATAGCAATCAGCCCCAGCATTTT. The encoded protein is CASRTLLNSNQPQHF.

The CDR3 region has the DNA TGTGCCAGCAGCTTGATGATCGGGACTCTAAACACCGGGGAGCTGTTTTTT. Translating gives CASSLMIGTLNTGELFF. The genes are TRBV5-6 and TRBJ2-2; D may be TRBD2 (6 bases). CDR1 is SGHDT, CDR2 YYEEEE, per germline. This CDR3 comprises 17 residues. V shed 1 base and J shed 2 bases, with 15 bases lying between them.

The chain carries TRBV7-8 and TRBJ1-1, with 7 bases lining up with TRBD1. Germline loops: CDR1 SGHVS, CDR2 FQNEAQ. J was trimmed by 1 base and V by 5 bases; bases with no gene match: 7. The CDR3 extends over 15 amino acids. In nucleotides, the CDR3 is TGTGCCAGCAGCAGGGACAGAGTAAAGAACACTGAAGCTTTCTTT. It encodes CASSRDRVKNTEAFF. Combining the CDR3 with reference TRBV7-8 and TRBJ1-1 gives the whole variable domain GAGVSQSPRYKVAKRGQDVALRCDPISGHVSLFWYQQALGQGPEFLTYFQNEAQLDKSGLPSDRFFAERPEGSVSTLKIQRTQQEDSAVYLCASSRDRVKNTEAFFGQGTRLTVV.

V usage is TRBV3-1 (or the pseudogene TRBV3-2) and J usage is TRBJ1-2, with 9 bases fitting TRBD1. This CDR3 contains 18 residues. Germline V gene data show CDR1 as LGHDT and CDR2 as YNNKEL (reference sequence). V lost 1 base, J lost 8 bases, and 17 bases stayed unmatched. The DNA of the CDR3 is TGTGCCAGCAGCCAAGTACCGGGACAGGGAGACCTATTAAAAGGCTACACCTTC. This gives the protein CASSQVPGQGDLLKGYTF.

The V gene is TRBV18, the J gene TRBJ1-1; 7 bases match TRBD1. The CDR3 contains 13 residues. V lost 5 bases, J lost 4 bases, and 4 bases stayed unmatched. The V gene's germline CDR1 is KGHSH and CDR2 LQKENI. The DNA of the CDR3 is TGTGCCAGCTCAGCGGGACAGTTCACTGAAGCTTTCTTT. Residues: CASSAGQFTEAFF.

This chain connects TRBV16 to TRBJ1-3, with D unresolved. Germline CDR1 reads KGHSY; CDR2 reads FQNENV. This CDR3 region has 23 residues. The ends were cut back, 3 bases at V and 0 bases at J, with 33 bases in the middle. The CDR3 is CASSQRAARAFPILGHSGNTIYF. The CDR3 DNA reads TGTGCCAGCAGCCAGAGGGCGGCAAGGGCCTTCCCGATTCTAGGGCACTCTGGAAACACCATATATTTT.

Only one count was recorded for this clone. V and J are TRBV4-2 and TRBJ2-3; 8 nucleotides line up with TRBD2. The trim removed 1 base at V and 1 base at J, leaving 4 bases unmatched. Per germline, CDR1 LGHNA and CDR2 YNFKEQ. The CDR3 runs to 16 residues. CDR3 sequence: CASSQGTSLRTDTQYF. CDR3 DNA sequence: TGTGCCAGCAGCCAAGGGACTAGCCTACGCACAGATACGCAGTATTTT.

This clone was seen a single time. Here the CDR3 DNA reads TGCGCCAGCAGCTTGGTACAGGGGCCCGGGGAGCTGTTTTTT. This gives the protein CASSLVQGPGELFF. V is TRBV5-1 and J is TRBJ2-2; 7 bases match TRBD1. CDR3 length equals 14 residues. Looked up from germline, CDR1 is SGHRS and CDR2 is YFSETQ. Trimming took 0 bases from V and 6 from J; bases not matched to a gene: 2.